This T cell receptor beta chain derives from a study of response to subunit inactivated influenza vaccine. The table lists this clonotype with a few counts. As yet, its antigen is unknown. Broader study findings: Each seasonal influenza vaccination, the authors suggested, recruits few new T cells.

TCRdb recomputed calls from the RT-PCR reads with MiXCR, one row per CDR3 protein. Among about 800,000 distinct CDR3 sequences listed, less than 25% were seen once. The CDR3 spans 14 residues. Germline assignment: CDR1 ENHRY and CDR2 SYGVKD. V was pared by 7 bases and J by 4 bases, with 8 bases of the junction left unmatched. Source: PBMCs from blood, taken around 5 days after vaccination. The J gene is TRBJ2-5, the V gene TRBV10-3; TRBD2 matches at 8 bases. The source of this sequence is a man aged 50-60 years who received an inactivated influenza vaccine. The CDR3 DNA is TGTGCCATCAAAAGCGGGGGCCCGGGAGAGACCCAGTACTTC. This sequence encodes CAIKSGGPGETQYF.